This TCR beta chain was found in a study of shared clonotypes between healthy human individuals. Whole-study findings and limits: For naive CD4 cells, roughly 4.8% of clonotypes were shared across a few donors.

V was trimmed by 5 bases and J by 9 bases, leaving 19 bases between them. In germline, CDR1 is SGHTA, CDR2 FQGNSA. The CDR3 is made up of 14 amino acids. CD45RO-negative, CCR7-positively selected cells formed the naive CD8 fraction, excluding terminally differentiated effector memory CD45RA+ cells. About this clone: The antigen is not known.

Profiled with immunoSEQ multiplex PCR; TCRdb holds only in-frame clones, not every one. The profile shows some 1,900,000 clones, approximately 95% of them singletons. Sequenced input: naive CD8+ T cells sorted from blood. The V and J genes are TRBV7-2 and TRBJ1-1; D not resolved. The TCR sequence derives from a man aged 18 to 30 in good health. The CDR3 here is CASSVVTGSDKAFF. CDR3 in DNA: TGTGCCAGCAGCGTAGTTACGGGATCTGATAAAGCTTTCTTT.